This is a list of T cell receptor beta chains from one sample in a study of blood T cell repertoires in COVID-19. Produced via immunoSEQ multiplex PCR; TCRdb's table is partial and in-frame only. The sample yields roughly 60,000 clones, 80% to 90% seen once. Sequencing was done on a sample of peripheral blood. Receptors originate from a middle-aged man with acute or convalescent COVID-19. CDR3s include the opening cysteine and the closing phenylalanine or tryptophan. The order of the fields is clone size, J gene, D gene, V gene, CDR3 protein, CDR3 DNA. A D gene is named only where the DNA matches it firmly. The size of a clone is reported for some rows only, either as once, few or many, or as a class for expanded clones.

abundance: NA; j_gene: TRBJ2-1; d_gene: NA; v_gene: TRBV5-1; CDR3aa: CASSLDNRAHNEQFF; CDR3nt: TGCGCCAGCAGCTTGGACAACAGAGCCCACAATGAGCAGTTCTTC
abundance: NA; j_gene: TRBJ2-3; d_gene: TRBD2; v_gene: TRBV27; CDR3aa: CASSPLAGFTDTQYF; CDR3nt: TGTGCCAGCAGTCCGCTAGCGGGGTTCACAGATACGCAGTATTTT
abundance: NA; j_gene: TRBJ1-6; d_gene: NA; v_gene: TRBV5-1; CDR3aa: CASSSTLATNSPLHF; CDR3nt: TGCGCCAGCAGCTCGACCCTAGCGACAAATTCACCCCTCCACTTT
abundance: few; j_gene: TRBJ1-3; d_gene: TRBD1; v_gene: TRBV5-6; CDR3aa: CASSSRDRGRNTIYF; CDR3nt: TGTGCCAGCAGCTCCCGGGACAGGGGCCGAAACACCATATATTTT
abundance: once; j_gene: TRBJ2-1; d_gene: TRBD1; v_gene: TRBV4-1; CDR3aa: CASSRTGTEYNEQFF; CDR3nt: TGCGCCAGCAGCCGGACCGGGACAGAATACAATGAGCAGTTCTTC
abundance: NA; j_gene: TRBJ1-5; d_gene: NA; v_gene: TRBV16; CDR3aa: CASSQSERRQPQHF; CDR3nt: TGTGCCAGCAGCCAATCGGAGCGGCGGCAGCCCCAGCATTTT
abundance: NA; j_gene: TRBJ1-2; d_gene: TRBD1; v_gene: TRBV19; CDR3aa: CASGDSASGYTF; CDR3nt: TGTGCCAGTGGGGACAGTGCCAGTGGCTACACCTTC
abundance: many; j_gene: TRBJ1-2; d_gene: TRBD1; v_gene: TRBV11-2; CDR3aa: CASSFLQGAKDGYTF; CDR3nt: TGTGCCAGCAGCTTTCTACAGGGGGCCAAAGATGGCTACACCTTC
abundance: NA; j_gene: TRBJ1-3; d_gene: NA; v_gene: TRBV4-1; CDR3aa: CASSQGQERTNTIYF; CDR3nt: TGCGCCAGCAGCCAAGGACAGGAACGAACGAACACCATATATTTT
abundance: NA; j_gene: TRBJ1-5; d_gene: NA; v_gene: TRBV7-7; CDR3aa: CASSTQEGQPQHF; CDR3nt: TGTGCTAGCAGCACCCAGGAGGGTCAGCCCCAGCATTTT
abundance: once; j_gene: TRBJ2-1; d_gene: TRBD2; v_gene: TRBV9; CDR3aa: CASNPGLVVFDEQFF; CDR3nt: TGTGCCAGCAACCCGGGACTAGTAGTTTTCGATGAGCAGTTCTTC
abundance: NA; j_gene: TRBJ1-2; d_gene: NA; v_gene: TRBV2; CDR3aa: CASSAGAGKFYGYTF; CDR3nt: TGTGCCAGCAGTGCAGGCGCAGGGAAATTTTATGGCTACACCTTC
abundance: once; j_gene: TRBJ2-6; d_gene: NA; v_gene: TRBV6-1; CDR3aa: CASSDLFTAGANVLTF; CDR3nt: TGTGCCAGCAGTGATCTATTTACAGCTGGGGCCAACGTCCTGACTTTC
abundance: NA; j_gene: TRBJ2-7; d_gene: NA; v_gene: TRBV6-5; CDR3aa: CASRDTGSYEQYF; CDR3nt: TGTGCCAGCCGGGACACCGGATCCTACGAGCAGTACTTC
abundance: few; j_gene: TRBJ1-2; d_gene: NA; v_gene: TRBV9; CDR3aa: CASSVDSGLNYGYTF; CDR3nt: TGTGCCAGCAGCGTAGATAGCGGTTTGAACTATGGCTACACCTTC
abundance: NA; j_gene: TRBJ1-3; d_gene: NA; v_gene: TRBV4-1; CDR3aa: CASSHYRDRGGNTIYF; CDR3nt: TGCGCCAGCAGCCACTACAGGGATCGAGGTGGAAACACCATATATTTT